This T cell receptor beta chain was sequenced for a study of shared clonotypes between healthy human individuals. Study-wide results and limits: Approximately 5% of naive CD4 clonotypes were shared across several donors.

It was at deep level that the assay was run. Under the authors' procedure: Junction-only sequences produced by ImmunoSEQ had no quality scores, so filtering differed. This table comes from immunoSEQ multiplex PCR, and its TCRdb copy is limited to in-frame clones, with some not included. The DNA gave D and trimming, while V, J and clone size come from that table. In the table there are about 2.4 million clones, 90% to 95% of which are singletons. The V gene's germline CDR1 is PRHDT and CDR2 FYEKMQ (reference sequence). This CDR3 region has 13 residues. Trimming left V 1 base short and J 5 bases short, with 9 bases between. For this clone: Its specificity is unknown.

This receptor was identified in a man aged 18 to 30 in good health. The chain carries TRBV13 and TRBJ2-7; D is unclear. The sample taken for sequencing was naive CD4+ T cells sorted from blood. Sample subset: CD45RA+ positively selected. The CDR3 nucleotides read TGTGCCAGCAGCTTAGACAGAAGGGACGAGCAGTACTTC. Amino acid sequence: CASSLDRRDEQYF.